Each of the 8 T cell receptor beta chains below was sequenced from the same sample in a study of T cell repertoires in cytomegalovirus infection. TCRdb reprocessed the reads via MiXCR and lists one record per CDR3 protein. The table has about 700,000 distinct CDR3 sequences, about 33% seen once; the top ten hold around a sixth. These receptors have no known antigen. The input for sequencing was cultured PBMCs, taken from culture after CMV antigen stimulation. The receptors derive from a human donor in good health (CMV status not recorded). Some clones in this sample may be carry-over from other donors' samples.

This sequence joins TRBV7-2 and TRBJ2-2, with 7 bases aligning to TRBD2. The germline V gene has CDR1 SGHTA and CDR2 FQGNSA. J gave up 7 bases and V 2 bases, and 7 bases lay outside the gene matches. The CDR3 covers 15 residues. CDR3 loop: CASSLQGSGGGELFF. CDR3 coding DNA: TGTGCCAGCAGCTTACAGGGCTCGGGGGGCGGGGAGCTGTTTTTT.

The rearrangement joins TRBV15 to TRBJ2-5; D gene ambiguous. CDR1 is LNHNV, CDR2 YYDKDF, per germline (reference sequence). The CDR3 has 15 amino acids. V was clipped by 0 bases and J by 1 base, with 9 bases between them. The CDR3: CATSRDRAFQETQYF. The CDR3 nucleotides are TGTGCCACCAGCAGAGATAGGGCCTTCCAAGAGACCCAGTACTTC.

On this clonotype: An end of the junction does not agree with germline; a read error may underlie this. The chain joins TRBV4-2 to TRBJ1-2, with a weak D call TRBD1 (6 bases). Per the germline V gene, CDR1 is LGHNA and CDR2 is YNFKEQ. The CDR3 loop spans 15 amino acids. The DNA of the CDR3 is TGTGCCAGCAGCCAAGATTCCCGAAATCCCAGGGGCTACACTTTC. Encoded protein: CASSQDSRNPRGYTF.

The CDR3 sequence is CATSRDHSGETQYF. Here the CDR3 DNA reads TGTGCCACCAGCAGAGATCATTCGGGAGAGACCCAGTACTTC. V is TRBV15 and J is TRBJ2-5; no definite D call. The germline V gene has CDR1 LNHNV and CDR2 YYDKDF (reference sequence). Trimming shortened V by 0 bases and J by 4 bases, and 9 bases separated the two germline ends. The CDR3 length is 14 residues.

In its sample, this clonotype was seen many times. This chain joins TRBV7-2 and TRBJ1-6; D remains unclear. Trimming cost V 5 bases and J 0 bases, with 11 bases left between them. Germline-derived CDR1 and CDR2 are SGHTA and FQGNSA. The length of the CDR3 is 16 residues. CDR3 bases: TGTGCCAGCAGCCTAAGCCTGAGCTCCTATAATTCACCCCTCCACTTT. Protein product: CASSLSLSSYNSPLHF.

The chain's CDR3 is CASRYRVYSSYNEQFF. Written as DNA, the CDR3 is TGTGCCAGCAGATACCGGGTCTATAGCTCCTACAATGAGCAGTTCTTC. This rearrangement joins TRBV27 to TRBJ2-1, with D unresolved. Germline assignment: CDR1 MNHEY and CDR2 SMNVEV (reference sequence). The CDR3 has 16 residues. Trimming removed 6 bases from V and 0 bases from J, with 15 bases in between.

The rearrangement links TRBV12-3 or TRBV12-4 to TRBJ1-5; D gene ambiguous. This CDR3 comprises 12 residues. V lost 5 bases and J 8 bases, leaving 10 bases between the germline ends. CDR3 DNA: TGTGCCAGCAGTCAAGGATGGGAGCCCCAGCATTTT. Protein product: CASSQGWEPQHF.

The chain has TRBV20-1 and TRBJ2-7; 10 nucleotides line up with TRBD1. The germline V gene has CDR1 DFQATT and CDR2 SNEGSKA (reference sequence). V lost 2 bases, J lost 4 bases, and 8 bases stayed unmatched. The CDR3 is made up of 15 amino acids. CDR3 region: CSARSVRDRGYEQYF. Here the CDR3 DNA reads TGCAGTGCTAGAAGCGTGAGGGACAGGGGTTACGAGCAGTACTTC.